The rows below give T cell receptor beta chains drawn from one sample of a study of a mutant IDH1 vaccine in newly diagnosed glioma. These receptors are not linked to any known antigen. The assay was immunoSEQ multiplex PCR, and TCRdb's table has in-frame clones only and misses some. Counted here are tens of thousands of clones, roughly 78% occurring once; the ten biggest clones make up about 2%. Sequences were derived from PBMCs, sampled from a glioma patient whose treatment included an IDH1 peptide vaccine. The source of these receptors is a woman aged 40 to 55 with glioma. The conserved cysteine and the conserved F or W are not part of the CDR3 here.

>TRBV5-8|TRBJ2-5
ASSSGETQY
>TRBV21-1|TRBJ1-2
ASSKSPGASGMDYGYT
>TRBV6-5|TRBJ1-1
ASSYNHAGDTEAF
>TRBV2|TRBJ1-5
ASSGGGNQPQH
>TRBV12-5|TRBJ1-4
ASGWESTNEKLF
>TRBV5-6|TRBJ1-2
ASSRDRANYGYT
>TRBV7-2|TRBJ1-2
ASSLEASNYGYT
>TRBV6-5|TRBJ1-1
ASSYLEGTEAF
>TRBV19|TRBJ2-4
ASSPDRADGNIQY
>TRBV7-2|TRBJ1-4
ASSFGRRQGTNEKLF
>TRBV6-4|TRBJ1-1
ASSSQSNTEAF
>TRBV9|TRBJ2-1
ASSPQAASGSNEQF
>TRBV5-5|TRBJ2-7
ASGRQGVGEQY
>TRBV10-3|TRBJ1-6
AISGQGGVSPLH
>TRBV30|TRBJ1-6
AWSPTTEGPLH